Listed here are 13 T cell receptor beta chains from one sample, sequenced in a study of blood T cell repertoires in COVID-19. TCRdb keeps only in-frame clones here, not all; method: immunoSEQ multiplex PCR. The sample has under 300,000 clones; 86% are singletons. Sequenced input: peripheral blood. Source of these receptors: a woman under 40 with COVID-19, enrolled during active disease.

This chain links TRBV4-1 with TRBJ1-6, with a possible D match to TRBD1 (5 bases). CDR1 is MGHRA and CDR2 is YSYEKL in the germline V gene. This CDR3 has 15 residues. Trimming stripped 2 bases from V and 8 bases from J, with 13 bases between. The CDR3 sequence is CASSQMTLGDSPLHF. CDR3 sequence (DNA): TGCGCCAGCAGCCAAATGACTCTAGGGGATTCACCCCTCCACTTT.

J is TRBJ2-7 and V is TRBV19; TRBD2 matches 7 bases. The junction had 10 bases not matched to a gene; V was cut back by 5 bases and J by 3 bases. Germline CDR1 and CDR2: LNHDA and SQIVND (reference sequence). This CDR3 comprises 15 residues. The CDR3 nucleotides read TGTGCCAGTAGTCCACAGCAGCGGGGCGTCTACGAGCAGTACTTC. Translated: CASSPQQRGVYEQYF. The whole variable domain, filled in from reference TRBV19 and TRBJ2-7, reads DGGITQSPKYLFRKEGQNVTLSCEQNLNHDAMYWYRQDPGQGLRLIYYSQIVNDFQKGDIAEGYSVSREKKESFPLTVTSAQKNPTAFYLCASSPQQRGVYEQYFGPGTRLTVT.

The chain carries TRBV5-4 and TRBJ2-1; TRBD1 matches at 11 bases. Germline trimming cut 6 bases from V and 7 bases from J; bases unmatched to any gene: 9. The V gene's germline CDR1 is SGHNT and CDR2 YYREEE (reference sequence). This CDR3 is 15 amino acids long. The CDR3 DNA follows: TGTGCCAGCACCCAGGACGGGACAGGGGGGAATGAGCAGTTCTTC. Translated: CASTQDGTGGNEQFF.

This rearrangement joins TRBV5-1 to TRBJ2-2; possible D gene TRBD2, 5 bases. Germline V gene sequence: CDR1 SGHRS, CDR2 YFSETQ. This CDR3 spans 15 amino acids. Trimming took 4 bases from V and 6 from J, leaving 16 bases between them. Written as DNA, the CDR3 is TGCGCCAGCAGCCCGGGATTTAACGGGGCCGGGGAGCTGTTTTTT. Its protein product is CASSPGFNGAGELFF.

This CDR3 reads CASAELAASTDTQYF. CDR3 coding DNA: TGTGCCAGCGCCGAACTAGCGGCTTCCACAGATACGCAGTATTTT. The chain employs TRBV6-5 and TRBJ2-3, with 8 bases that match TRBD2. The CDR3 has 15 amino acids. CDR1 and CDR2 from the germline V gene are MNHEY and SVGAGI. With 8 bases clipped from V and 2 bases from J, the junction kept 9 bases outside the gene matches.

The rearrangement joins TRBV2 to TRBJ2-7; D is possibly TRBD2 (5 bases). Germline V lookup: CDR1 SNHLY, CDR2 FYNNEI. The CDR3 totals 14 residues. V dropped 6 bases and J dropped 2 bases, with 14 bases sitting between them. The CDR3 DNA sequence: TGTGCCAGCAGCGACCCGGGGTCCACCTACGAGCAGTACTTC. Translation: CASSDPGSTYEQYF.

The chain is built from TRBV4-1 and TRBJ2-1; 12 nucleotides align to TRBD2. This CDR3 region has 17 residues. After removal of 0 bases from V and 5 bases from J, the junction contained 5 bases not matched to a gene. Germline CDR1 and CDR2: MGHRA and YSYEKL. The CDR3 region is CASSQDRLAGVNNEQFF. The CDR3 bases are TGCGCCAGCAGCCAAGATCGACTAGCGGGGGTAAACAATGAGCAGTTCTTC.

The chain combines TRBV28 with TRBJ2-5, with unresolved D. The V gene's germline CDR1 is MDHEN and CDR2 SYDVKM. Between the trimmed V and J ends, which lost 11 bases and 5 bases, there was a span of 15 bases. This CDR3 is 12 amino acids long. The CDR3 DNA is TGTGCCTCCCATAGTTCGTGGGAGACCCAGTACTTC. Translated: CASHSSWETQYF.

The chain joins TRBV12-5 to TRBJ1-1; D is possibly TRBD1 (5 bases). This CDR3 contains 18 residues. Germline V gives CDR1 LGHNT, CDR2 FRNRAP. The V end lost 2 bases, the J end lost 0 bases, and 19 bases lay between the germline ends. The CDR3 DNA sequence: TGTGCTAGTGGTTTGAAAAGGGATTCAGGGCACCTGAACACTGAAGCTTTCTTT. This codes for CASGLKRDSGHLNTEAFF.

V gene TRBV18 combines with J gene TRBJ1-1; 9 nucleotides align to TRBD1. This CDR3 contains 15 residues. The germline CDR1 and CDR2 sequences are KGHSH and LQKENI. V trimming: 5 bases; J trimming: 1 base; junction bases outside the gene matches: 5. The CDR3 DNA sequence: TGTGCCAGCTCATTAACAGGGGGCCCGAACACTGAAGCTTTCTTT. It codes for CASSLTGGPNTEAFF.

The chain links TRBV10-3 to TRBJ1-2; 9 bases match TRBD1. This CDR3 is built from 17 residues. Germline V lookup: CDR1 ENHRY, CDR2 SYGVKD. The J segment lost 2 bases and the V segment lost 8 bases, leaving 15 bases of the junction unmatched. The CDR3 loop reads CAIYTLGQGGKNYGYTF. The DNA for the CDR3 is TGTGCCATCTACACCTTGGGACAGGGAGGAAAGAACTATGGCTACACCTTC.

The chain employs TRBV24-1 and TRBJ2-1; maybe TRBD2 (7 bases). Looked up from germline, CDR1 is KGHDR and CDR2 is SFDVKD. This CDR3 is 13 amino acids long. Trimming shortened V by 4 bases and J by 7 bases, and 10 bases separated the two germline ends. The CDR3 region is CATSDRGANEQFF. CDR3 in DNA: TGTGCCACCAGTGACCGGGGGGCTAATGAGCAGTTCTTC.

The chain carries TRBV28 and TRBJ2-7, with 9 nucleotides matching TRBD1. The trim removed 8 bases at V and 1 base at J, leaving 3 bases unmatched. The CDR3 extends over 13 amino acids. Germline CDR1 reads MDHEN; CDR2 reads SYDVKM. In DNA, the CDR3 is TGTGCCAGCGCCGGGACAGGGTCCTACGAGCAGTACTTC. Translation gives CASAGTGSYEQYF.